This T cell receptor (beta chain) stems from a study of vaccination and CD4 T cells after COVID-19 (dated by TCRdb to between 2021 and 2023). Describing the broader study: Every convalescent patient had a positive nasal swab PCR test for SARS-CoV-2, with mild disease in roughly 10 patients and severe disease in one. Six males and four females were included in the convalescent cohort, with two Hispanic individuals, seven Caucasians, two Asians and one multiracial person represented. Participants received two doses of either the Pfizer-BioNTech BNT162b2 vaccine (n=8) or the Moderna mRNA-1273 vaccine (n=2). Post-COVID blood samples were collected from convalescent patients a median of around 100 days after diagnosis, with a range of roughly 30 to 170 days. The time from the second vaccine dose to post-vaccine blood sampling had a median of roughly 72 days and ranged from roughly 13 to 241 days. A few convalescent patients were sampled both early after vaccination (day 14) and late after vaccination (days 161 to 241). The cultures were stimulated with overlapping spike peptide pools from SARS-CoV-2 and from the common cold coronaviruses HCoV-NL63, HCoV-OC43 and HCoV-229E. In control cultures, a CEFX viral epitope pool was used as positive control, an HIV-1 Nef peptide pool was used as negative control, or no peptide was added. In ten to eleven COVID-19 convalescent patients and several infection-naive healthy vaccine recipients, researchers compared the spike-specific CD4+ TCR repertoire from before mRNA vaccination with the repertoire from after.

Libraries were constructed by PCR. DNA from cultured CD4+ T cells underwent TCR sequencing with the Oncomine TCR Beta short-read assay at the Johns Hopkins FTIC core. Genomic DNA was extracted from the cultured CD4+ T cells with the QIAamp micro DNA kit. Oncomine TCR Beta libraries made from cultured CD4+ T cells were pooled using unique dual indexes and sequenced on an Illumina iSeq 100. In the paper's pipeline: Non-productive sequences were removed, and CDR3s not starting with C, not ending with F or W, or shorter than 7 amino acids were discarded. The MANAFEST web application was used to identify antigen-specific clonotypes by comparing peptide-stimulated wells against reference wells and other culture wells. To be called positive, a clone needed an FDR below 0.05, an odds ratio above 5, and a productive frequency above 0.1% in at least two of three replicate wells. A clonotype counted as cross-reactive if it showed significant expansion both in the SARS-CoV-2 spike wells and in at least one common cold coronavirus spike condition. Using R version 3.6.1, CDR3 homology was evaluated through Levenshtein distances (stringdist) along with unrooted phylogenetic trees (ape). TCRdb reanalyzed the raw reads on its own, using fastp at Q25 for trimming and MiXCR for clone calling, and kept in-frame beta chains. Each entry merges the rows of one CDR3 protein and shows their most common DNA and genes. The V and J calls and clone size come from TCRdb's table, not from the authors' own analysis. The sample table contains about 25,000 distinct CDR3 sequences; only one count was recorded for 36% of them. In total, the top ten clones hold about 3.3% of the sample.

A remark on this clonotype: It lacks a known antigen. One base away there is no much larger clone; base qualities are not given.

The time point label, as the study defines it: late sampling 161 to 241 days after vaccination in a few convalescent patients. The treatment or condition label, as the study defines it: approximately 9-day PBMC culture with coronavirus spike peptide pools or control peptides (ViraFEST assay). The study used the ViraFEST assay, which expanded antigen-specific T cells with peptide pools and then identified expanded clonotypes by TCR sequencing. The positive SARS-CoV-2 PCR tests of the convalescent patients were dated from March to December 2020, before the Alpha, Beta and Delta variants emerged in the United States. Under 2.5 million PBMCs per well were cultured in IMDM with roughly 5% human AB serum and 7.5 to 10 IU/ml IL-2, plus 10 ug/ml peptide pools. On days 3 and 7, half of the culture medium was replaced with fresh IL-2-containing medium. CD4+ T cells were isolated after about 10 days of culture through negative selection using the EasySep CD4+ T cell isolation kit. PBMCs were separated from whole blood using Ficoll-Paque Plus gradient centrifugation and then either used fresh or cryopreserved at -140C. Triplicate wells were generally used for each culture condition.

Summary of the overall study and its limitations: Of the vaccine-specific clones found in convalescent patients, nearly all (304 of 307) were mono-reactive for SARS-CoV-2 spike instead of being cross-reactive with common cold coronaviruses. In convalescent patients, a median 86.3% of post-vaccine SARS-CoV-2-reactive clones were detected only after vaccination, suggesting vaccine-specific priming. Although the median number of SARS-CoV-2-reactive clonotypes went up from 20 to 25 after infection to 35 to 40 after vaccination, the increase was not significant. Relatively few convalescent patients were included in the study, and early timepoints after natural infection were not analyzed.

V is reduced by 4 bases and J by 2 bases, leaving a spacing of 18 bases between them. The CDR3 numbers 15 residues from cysteine through phenylalanine. Kept here is only the CDR3 DNA, which spans 45 bases and is read in frame from base 1. For CDR1 and CDR2, the germline V gene (reference sequence) lists DFQATT and SNEGSKA. The chain is made from TRBV20-1 and TRBJ2-7, with no reliable assignment of the D segment. This TCR derives from a human donor who had recovered from COVID-19. The input for sequencing was CD4+ T cells from blood, cultured in vitro, taken about 7 months after SARS-CoV-2 vaccination. The CDR3 corresponds to CSATPLFSDTYEQYF. The nucleotides are TGCAGTGCTACACCGTTATTTTCCGATACCTACGAGCAGTACTTC.